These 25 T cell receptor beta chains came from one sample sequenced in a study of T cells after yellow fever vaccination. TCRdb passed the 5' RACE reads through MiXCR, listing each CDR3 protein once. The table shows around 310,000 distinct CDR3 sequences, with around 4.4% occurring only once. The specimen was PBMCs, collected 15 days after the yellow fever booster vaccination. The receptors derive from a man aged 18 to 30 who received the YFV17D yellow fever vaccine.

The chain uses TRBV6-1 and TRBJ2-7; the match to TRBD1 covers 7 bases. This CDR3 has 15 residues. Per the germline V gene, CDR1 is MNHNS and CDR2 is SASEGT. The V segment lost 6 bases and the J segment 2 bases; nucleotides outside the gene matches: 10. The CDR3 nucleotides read TGTGCCAGCAGCGAAAGGGCGACAGGGCCCTACGAGCAGTACTTC. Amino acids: CASSERATGPYEQYF.

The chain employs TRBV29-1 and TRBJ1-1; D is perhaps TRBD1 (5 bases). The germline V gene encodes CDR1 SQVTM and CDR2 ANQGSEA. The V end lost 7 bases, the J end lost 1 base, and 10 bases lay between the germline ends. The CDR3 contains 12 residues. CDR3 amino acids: CSAGRENTEAFF. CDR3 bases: TGCAGCGCGGGACGGGAGAACACTGAAGCTTTCTTT.

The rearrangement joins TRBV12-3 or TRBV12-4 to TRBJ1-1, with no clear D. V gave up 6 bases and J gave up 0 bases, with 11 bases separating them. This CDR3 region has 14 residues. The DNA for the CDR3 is TGTGCCAGCAGGGATCGACGTATGAACACTGAAGCTTTCTTT. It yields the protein CASRDRRMNTEAFF.

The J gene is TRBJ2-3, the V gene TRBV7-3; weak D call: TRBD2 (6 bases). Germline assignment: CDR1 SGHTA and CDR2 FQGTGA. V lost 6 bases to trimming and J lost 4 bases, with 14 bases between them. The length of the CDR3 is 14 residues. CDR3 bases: TGTGCCAGCAGTCCCGGGAGCGGGTCAGATACGCAGTATTTT. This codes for CASSPGSGSDTQYF.

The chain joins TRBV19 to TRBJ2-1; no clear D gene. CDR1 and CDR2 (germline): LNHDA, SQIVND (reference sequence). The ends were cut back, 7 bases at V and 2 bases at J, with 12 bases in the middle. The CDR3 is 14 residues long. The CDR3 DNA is TGTGCCAGTAAAAAGGGAACCCCCTACAATGAGCAGTTCTTC. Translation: CASKKGTPYNEQFF.

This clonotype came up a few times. CDR3: CASSSGTGVTEAFF. In nucleotides, the CDR3 is TGTGCCAGCAGCTCAGGGACGGGGGTCACTGAAGCTTTCTTT. V gene TRBV7-2 combines with J gene TRBJ1-1; D possibly corresponds to TRBD1 (5 bases). Trimming took 4 bases from V and 4 from J, leaving 13 bases between them. This CDR3 region has 14 residues. Germline V gives CDR1 SGHTA, CDR2 FQGNSA.

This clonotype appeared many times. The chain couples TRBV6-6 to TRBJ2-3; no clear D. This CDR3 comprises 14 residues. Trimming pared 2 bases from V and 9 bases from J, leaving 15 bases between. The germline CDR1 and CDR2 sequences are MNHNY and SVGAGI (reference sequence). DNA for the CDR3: TGTGCCAGCAGTTACGCCGCTTTGGCTGGGACGCAGTATTTT. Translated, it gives CASSYAALAGTQYF.

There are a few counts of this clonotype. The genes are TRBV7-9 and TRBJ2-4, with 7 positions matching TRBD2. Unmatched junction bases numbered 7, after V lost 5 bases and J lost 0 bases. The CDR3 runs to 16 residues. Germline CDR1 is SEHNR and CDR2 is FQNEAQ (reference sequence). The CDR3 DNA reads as TGTGCCAGCAGCACGAACGCGGGGGTAGCCAAAAACATTCAGTACTTC. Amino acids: CASSTNAGVAKNIQYF.

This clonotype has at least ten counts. Here the CDR3 reads CAISVGGDGYTF. In nucleotides, the CDR3 is TGTGCCATCTCCGTAGGGGGCGATGGCTACACCTTC. This rearrangement joins TRBV6-6 to TRBJ1-2; 7 nucleotides agree with TRBD1. Per germline, CDR1 MNHNY and CDR2 SVGAGI (reference sequence). The CDR3 extends over 12 amino acids. Trimming at V came to 10 bases and at J to 6 bases, leaving 8 bases not matched to a gene.

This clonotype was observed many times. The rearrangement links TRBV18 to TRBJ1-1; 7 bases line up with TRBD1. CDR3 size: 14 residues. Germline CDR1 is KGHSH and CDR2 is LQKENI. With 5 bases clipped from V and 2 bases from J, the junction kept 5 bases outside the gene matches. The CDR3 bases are TGTGCCAGCTCAGCCGGGACAGATAACACTGAAGCTTTCTTT. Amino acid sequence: CASSAGTDNTEAFF.

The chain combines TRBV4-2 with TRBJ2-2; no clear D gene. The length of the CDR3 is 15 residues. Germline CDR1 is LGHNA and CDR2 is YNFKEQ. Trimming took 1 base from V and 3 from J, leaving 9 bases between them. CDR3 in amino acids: CASSQVGTDTGELFF. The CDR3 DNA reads TGTGCCAGCAGCCAAGTCGGCACCGACACCGGGGAGCTGTTTTTT.

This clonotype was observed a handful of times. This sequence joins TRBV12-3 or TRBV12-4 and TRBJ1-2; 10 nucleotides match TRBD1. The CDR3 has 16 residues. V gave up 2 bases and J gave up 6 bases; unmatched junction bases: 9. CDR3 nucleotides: TGTGCCAGCAGTTTAAGGACAGGGGGGTGGGGGCATGGCTACACCTTC. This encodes CASSLRTGGWGHGYTF.

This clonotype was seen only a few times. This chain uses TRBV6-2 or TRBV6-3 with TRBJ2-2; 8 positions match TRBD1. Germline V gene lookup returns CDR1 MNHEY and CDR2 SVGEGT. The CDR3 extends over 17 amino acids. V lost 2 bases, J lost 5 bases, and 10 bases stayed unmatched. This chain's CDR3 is CASSYAFGQGITGELFF. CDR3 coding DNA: TGTGCCAGCAGTTACGCCTTTGGACAGGGTATAACCGGGGAGCTGTTTTTT.

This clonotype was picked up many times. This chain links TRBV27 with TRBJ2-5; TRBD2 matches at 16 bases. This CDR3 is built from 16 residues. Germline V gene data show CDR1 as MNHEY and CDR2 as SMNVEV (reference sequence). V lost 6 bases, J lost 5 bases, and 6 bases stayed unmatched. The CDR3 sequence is CASRGTSGGAWETQYF. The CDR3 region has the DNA TGTGCCAGCAGAGGGACTAGCGGGGGGGCTTGGGAGACCCAGTACTTC.

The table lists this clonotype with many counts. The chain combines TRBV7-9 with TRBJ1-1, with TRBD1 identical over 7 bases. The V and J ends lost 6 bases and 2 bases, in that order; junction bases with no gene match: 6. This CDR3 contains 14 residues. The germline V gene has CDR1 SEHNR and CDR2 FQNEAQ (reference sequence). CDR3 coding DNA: TGTGCCAGCAGGTTGGGACAGTCTAACACTGAAGCTTTCTTT. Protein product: CASRLGQSNTEAFF. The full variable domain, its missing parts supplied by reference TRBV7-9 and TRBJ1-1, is DTGVSQNPRHKITKRGQNVTFRCDPISEHNRLYWYRQTLGQGPEFLTYFQNEAQLEKSRLLSDRFSAERPKGSFSTLEIQRTEQGDSAMYLCASRLGQSNTEAFFGQGTRLTVV.

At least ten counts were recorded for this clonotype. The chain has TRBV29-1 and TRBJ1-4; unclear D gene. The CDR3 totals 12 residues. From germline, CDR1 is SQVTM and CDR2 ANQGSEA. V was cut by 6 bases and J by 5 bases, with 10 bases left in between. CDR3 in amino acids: CSVAARNEKLFF. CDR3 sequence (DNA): TGCAGCGTCGCCGCGCGAAATGAAAAACTGTTTTTT. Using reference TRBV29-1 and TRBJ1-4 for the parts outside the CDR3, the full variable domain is SAVISQKPSRDICQRGTSLTIQCQVDSQVTMMFWYRQQPGQSLTLIATANQGSEATYESGFVIDKFPISRPNLTFSTLTVSNMSPEDSSIYLCSVAARNEKLFFGSGTQLSVL.

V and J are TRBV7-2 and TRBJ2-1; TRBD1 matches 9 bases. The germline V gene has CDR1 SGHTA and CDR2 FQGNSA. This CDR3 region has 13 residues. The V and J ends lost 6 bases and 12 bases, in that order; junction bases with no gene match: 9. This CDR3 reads CASRPRTGVGQFF. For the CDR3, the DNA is TGTGCCAGCAGACCACGGACAGGGGTGGGGCAGTTCTTC. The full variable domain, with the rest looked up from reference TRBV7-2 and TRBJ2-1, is GAGVSQSPSNKVTEKGKDVELRCDPISGHTALYWYRQSLGQGLEFLIYFQGNSAPDKSGLPSDRFSAERTGGSVSTLTIQRTQQEDSAVYLCASRPRTGVGQFFGPGTRLTVL.

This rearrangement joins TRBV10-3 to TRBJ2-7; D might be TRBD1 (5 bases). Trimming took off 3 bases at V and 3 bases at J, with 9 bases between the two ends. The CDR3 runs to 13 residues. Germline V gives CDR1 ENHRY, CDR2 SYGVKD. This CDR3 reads CAISDVQGYEQYV. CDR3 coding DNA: TGTGCCATCAGTGACGTGCAGGGCTACGAGCAGTACGTC.

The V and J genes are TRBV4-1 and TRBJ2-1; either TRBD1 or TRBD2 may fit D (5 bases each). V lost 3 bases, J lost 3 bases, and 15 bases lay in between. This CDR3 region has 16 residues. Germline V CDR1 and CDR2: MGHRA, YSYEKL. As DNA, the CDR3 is TGCGCCAGCAGCCAGGGGCGAGGGCAATTCTACAATGAGCAGTTCTTC. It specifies CASSQGRGQFYNEQFF.

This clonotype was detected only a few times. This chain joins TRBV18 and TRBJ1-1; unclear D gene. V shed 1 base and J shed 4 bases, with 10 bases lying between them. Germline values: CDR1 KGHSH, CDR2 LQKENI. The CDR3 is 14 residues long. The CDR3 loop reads CASSPRVRATEAFF. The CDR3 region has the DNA TGTGCCAGCTCACCACGGGTACGGGCCACTGAAGCTTTCTTT.

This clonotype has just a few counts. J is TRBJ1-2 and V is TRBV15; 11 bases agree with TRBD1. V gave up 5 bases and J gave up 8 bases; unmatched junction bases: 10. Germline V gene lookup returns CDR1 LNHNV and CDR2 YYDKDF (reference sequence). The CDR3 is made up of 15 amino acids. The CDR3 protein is CATSEGRDRGNGYTF. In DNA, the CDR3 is TGTGCCACCAGCGAAGGCCGGGACAGGGGGAACGGCTACACCTTC.

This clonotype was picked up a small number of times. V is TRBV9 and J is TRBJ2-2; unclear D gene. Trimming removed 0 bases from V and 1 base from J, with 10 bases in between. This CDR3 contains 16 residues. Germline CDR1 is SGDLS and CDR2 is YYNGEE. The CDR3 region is CASSVVAGENTGELFF. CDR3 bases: TGTGCCAGCAGCGTAGTAGCAGGAGAGAACACCGGGGAGCTGTTTTTT.

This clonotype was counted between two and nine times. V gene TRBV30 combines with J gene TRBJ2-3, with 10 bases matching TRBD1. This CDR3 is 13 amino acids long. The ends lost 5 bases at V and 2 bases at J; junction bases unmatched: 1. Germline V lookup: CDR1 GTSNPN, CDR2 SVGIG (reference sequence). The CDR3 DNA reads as TGTGCCTGGGGGACAGGGGTCACAGATACGCAGTATTTT. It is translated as CAWGTGVTDTQYF.

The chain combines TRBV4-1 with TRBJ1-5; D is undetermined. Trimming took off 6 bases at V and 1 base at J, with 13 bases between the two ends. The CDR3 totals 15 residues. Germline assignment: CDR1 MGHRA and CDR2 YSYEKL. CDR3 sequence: CASRPSAFSNQPQHF. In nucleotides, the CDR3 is TGCGCCAGCAGGCCCAGCGCCTTCAGCAATCAGCCCCAGCATTTT.

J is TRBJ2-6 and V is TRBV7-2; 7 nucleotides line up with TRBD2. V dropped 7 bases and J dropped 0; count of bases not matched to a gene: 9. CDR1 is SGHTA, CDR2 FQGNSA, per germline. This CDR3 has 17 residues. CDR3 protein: CASTVASGRSGANVLTF. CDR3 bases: TGTGCCAGCACGGTGGCTAGCGGACGCTCTGGGGCCAACGTCCTGACTTTC.